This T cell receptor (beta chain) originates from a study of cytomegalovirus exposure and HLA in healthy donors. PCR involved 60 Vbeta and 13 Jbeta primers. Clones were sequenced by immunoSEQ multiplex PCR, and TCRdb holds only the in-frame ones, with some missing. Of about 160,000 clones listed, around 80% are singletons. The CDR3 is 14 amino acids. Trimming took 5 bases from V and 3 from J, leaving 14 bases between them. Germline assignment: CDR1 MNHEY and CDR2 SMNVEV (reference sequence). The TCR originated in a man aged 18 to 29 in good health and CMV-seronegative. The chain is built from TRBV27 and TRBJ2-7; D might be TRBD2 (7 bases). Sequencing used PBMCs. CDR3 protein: CASSLGGAIYEQYF. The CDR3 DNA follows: TGTGCCAGCAGTCTTGGGGGGGCTATCTACGAGCAGTACTTC.